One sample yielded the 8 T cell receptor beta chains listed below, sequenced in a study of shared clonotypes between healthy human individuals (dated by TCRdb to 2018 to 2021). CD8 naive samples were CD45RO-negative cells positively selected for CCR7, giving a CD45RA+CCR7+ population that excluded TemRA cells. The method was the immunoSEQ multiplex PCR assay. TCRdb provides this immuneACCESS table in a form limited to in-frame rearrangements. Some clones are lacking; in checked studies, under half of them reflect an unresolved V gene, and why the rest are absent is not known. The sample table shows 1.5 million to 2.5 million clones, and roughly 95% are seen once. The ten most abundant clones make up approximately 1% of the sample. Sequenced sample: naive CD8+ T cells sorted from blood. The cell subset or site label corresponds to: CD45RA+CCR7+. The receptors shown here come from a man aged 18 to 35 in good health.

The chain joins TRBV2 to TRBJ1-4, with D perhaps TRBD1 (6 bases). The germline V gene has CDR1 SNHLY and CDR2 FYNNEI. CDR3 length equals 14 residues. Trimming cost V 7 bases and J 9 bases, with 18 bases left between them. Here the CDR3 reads CASTKGGLAKKLFF. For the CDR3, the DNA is TGTGCCAGCACAAAGGGGGGATTAGCGAAAAAACTGTTTTTT.

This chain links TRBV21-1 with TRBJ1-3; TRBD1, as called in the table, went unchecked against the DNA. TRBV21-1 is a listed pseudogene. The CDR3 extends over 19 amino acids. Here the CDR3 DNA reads TGTGCCAGCAGCCCCCACAGCCCCGCAGACGTGAGCTCTGGAAACACCATATATTTT. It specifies CASSPHSPADVSSGNTIYF.

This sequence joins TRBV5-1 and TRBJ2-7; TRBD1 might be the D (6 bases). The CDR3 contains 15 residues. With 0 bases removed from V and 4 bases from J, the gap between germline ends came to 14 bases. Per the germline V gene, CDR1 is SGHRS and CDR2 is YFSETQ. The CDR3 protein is CASSLDQGIKYEQYF. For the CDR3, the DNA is TGCGCCAGCAGCTTGGATCAGGGGATTAAGTACGAGCAGTACTTC.

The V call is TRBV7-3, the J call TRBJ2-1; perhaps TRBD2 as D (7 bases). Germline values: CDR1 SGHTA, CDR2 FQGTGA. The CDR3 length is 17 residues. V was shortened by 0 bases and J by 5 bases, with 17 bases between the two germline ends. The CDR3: CASSLTLAGAQNNEQFF. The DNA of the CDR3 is TGTGCCAGCAGCTTAACCCTTGCGGGGGCCCAAAACAATGAGCAGTTCTTC.

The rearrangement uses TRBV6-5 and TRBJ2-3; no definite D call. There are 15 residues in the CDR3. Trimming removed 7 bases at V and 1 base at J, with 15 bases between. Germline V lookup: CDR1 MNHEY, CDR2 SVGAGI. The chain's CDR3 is CASTPTLSGTDTQYF. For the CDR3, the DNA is TGTGCCAGCACCCCAACACTCTCCGGCACAGATACGCAGTATTTT.

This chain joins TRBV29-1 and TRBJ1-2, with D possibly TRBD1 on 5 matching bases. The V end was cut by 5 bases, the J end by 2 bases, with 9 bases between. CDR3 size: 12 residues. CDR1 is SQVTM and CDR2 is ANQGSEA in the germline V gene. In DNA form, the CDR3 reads TGCAGCGTTCAGGGCGAAAACTATGGCTACACCTTC. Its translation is CSVQGENYGYTF.

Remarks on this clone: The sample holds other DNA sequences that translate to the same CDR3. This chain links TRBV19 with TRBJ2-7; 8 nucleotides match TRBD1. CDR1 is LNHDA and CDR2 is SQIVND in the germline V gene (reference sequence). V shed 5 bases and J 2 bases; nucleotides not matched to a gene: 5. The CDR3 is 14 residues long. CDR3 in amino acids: CASSGSTGAYEQYF. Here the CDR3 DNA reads TGTGCCAGTAGTGGCTCGACAGGGGCCTACGAGCAGTACTTC. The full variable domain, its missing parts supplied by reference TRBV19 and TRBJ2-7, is DGGITQSPKYLFRKEGQNVTLSCEQNLNHDAMYWYRQDPGQGLRLIYYSQIVNDFQKGDIAEGYSVSREKKESFPLTVTSAQKNPTAFYLCASSGSTGAYEQYFGPGTRLTVT.

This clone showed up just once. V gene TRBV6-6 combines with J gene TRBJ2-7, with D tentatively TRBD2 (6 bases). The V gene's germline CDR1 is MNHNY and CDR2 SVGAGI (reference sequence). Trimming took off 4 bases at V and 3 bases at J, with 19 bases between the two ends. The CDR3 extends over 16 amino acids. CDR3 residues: CASSFRPGTENYEQYF. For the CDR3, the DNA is TGTGCCAGCAGTTTTCGGCCCGGGACTGAGAACTACGAGCAGTACTTC.